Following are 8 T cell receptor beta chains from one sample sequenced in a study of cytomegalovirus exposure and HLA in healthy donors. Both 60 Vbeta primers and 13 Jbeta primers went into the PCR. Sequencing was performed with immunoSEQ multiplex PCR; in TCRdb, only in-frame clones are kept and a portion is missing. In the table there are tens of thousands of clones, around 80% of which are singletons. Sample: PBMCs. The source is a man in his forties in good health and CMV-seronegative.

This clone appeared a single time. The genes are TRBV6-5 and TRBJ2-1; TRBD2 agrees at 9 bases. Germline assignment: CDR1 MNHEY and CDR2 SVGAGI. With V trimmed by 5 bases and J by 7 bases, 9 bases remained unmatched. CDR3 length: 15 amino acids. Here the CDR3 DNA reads TGTGCCAGCAGTCAGGGGACTAGCCATCCTAATGAGCAGTTCTTC. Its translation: CASSQGTSHPNEQFF.

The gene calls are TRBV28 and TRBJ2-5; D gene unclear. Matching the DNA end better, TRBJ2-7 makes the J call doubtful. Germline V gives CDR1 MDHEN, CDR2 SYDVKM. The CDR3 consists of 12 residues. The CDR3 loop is CASSPDTYEQYF. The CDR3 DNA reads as TGTGCCAGCAGCCCCGACACCTACGAGCAGTACTTC.

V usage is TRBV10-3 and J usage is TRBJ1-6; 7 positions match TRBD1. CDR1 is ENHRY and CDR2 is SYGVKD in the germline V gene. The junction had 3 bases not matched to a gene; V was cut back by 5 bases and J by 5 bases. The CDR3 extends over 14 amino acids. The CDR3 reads CAISSGQNNSPLHF. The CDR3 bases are TGTGCCATCAGTTCGGGACAGAATAATTCACCCCTCCACTTT.

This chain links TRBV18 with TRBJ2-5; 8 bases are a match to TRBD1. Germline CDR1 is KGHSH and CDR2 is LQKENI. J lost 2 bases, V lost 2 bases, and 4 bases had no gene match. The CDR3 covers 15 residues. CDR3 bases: TGTGCCAGCTCACCAATGACAGGGGCGCAAGAGACCCAGTACTTC. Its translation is CASSPMTGAQETQYF.

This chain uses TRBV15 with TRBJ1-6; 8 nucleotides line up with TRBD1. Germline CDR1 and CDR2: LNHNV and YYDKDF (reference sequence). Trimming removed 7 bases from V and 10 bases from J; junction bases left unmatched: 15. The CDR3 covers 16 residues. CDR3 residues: CATTRDRFGAGSPLHF. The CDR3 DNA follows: TGTGCCACCACCCGGGACAGGTTCGGAGCCGGGTCACCCCTCCACTTT. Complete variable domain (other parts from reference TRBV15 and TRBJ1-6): DAMVIQNPRYQVTQFGKPVTLSCSQTLNHNVMYWYQQKSSQAPKLLFHYYDKDFNNEADTPDNFQSRRPNTSFCFLDIRSPGLGDTAMYLCATTRDRFGAGSPLHFGNGTRLTVT.

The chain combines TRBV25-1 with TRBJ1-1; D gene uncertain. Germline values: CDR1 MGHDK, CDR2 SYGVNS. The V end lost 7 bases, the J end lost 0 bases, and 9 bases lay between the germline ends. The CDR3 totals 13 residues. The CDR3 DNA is TGTGCCAGCAAGCCGGGGATGAACACTGAAGCTTTCTTT. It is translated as CASKPGMNTEAFF.

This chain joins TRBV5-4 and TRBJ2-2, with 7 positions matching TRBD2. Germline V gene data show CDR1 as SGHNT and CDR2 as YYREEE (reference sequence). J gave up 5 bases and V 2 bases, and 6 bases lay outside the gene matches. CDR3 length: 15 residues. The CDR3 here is CASSFSPSGTGELFF. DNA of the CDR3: TGTGCCAGCAGCTTCTCCCCTAGCGGAACCGGGGAGCTGTTTTTT.

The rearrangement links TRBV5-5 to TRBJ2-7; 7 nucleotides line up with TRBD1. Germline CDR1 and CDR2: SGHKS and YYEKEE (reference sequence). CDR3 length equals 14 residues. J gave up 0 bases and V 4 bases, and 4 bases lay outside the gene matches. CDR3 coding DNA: TGTGCCAGCAGCCCCGGGACAGTCTCCTACGAGCAGTACTTC. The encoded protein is CASSPGTVSYEQYF.